This T cell receptor (beta chain) is from a study of T-cell reconstitution after alpha-beta-depleted transplantation in children. With 4 bases clipped from V and 5 bases from J, the junction kept 3 bases outside the gene matches. The CDR3 covers 14 residues. CDR1 is SGHNT, CDR2 YENEEA, per germline. Unique molecular identifiers were used to barcode this TCRbeta library. TCRdb re-called the PCR reads through MiXCR, storing one row per CDR3 protein. The sample has around 240,000 distinct CDR3 sequences; roughly 8% are singletons. Broader study findings: Reportedly, only several hundred clones from non-depleted graft cells drove alpha-beta T-cell counts at about two months. Most T-cell counts and diversity one year after the transplant came from T cells that were newly produced. Elevated TCRbeta diversity at day 60 was traced, in some patients, to surviving recipient T cells and thymic progenitors.

Many counts were recorded for this clonotype. Its antigen remains unknown. The source was PBMCs, mostly from graft donor cells, collected 180 days after TCRalphabeta/CD19-depleted stem cell transplant. The genes are TRBV11-3 and TRBJ2-2, with TRBD2 matching over 8 bases. This TCR was recovered from a male patient younger than 18 who had a stem cell transplant for acute lymphoblastic leukemia, so the T cells may come from the graft donor. For the CDR3, the DNA is TGTGCCAGCAGCTCCCTAGCGGGTACCGGGGAGCTGTTTTTT. Its translation: CASSSLAGTGELFF.